A single sample is the source of the 16 T cell receptor beta chains below, sequenced in a study of cytomegalovirus exposure and HLA in healthy donors. Assay used: immunoSEQ multiplex PCR; TCRdb lists only in-frame clones, some missing. This repertoire shows around 240,000 clones, around 90% found once; its top ten account for 0.3% to 0.4%. Material for sequencing was PBMCs. The receptors come from a young woman in good health and CMV-seronegative.

In DNA, the CDR3 is TGTGCCACCAGCAGAGATCAGGGGGCGACCGGGGAGCTGTTTTTT. Residues: CATSRDQGATGELFF. The chain links TRBV15 to TRBJ2-2; 8 nucleotides agree with TRBD1. The germline CDR1 and CDR2 sequences are LNHNV and YYDKDF (reference sequence). The junction had 2 bases not matched to a gene; V was cut back by 0 bases and J by 5 bases. The CDR3 contains 15 residues.

V and J are TRBV5-1 and TRBJ1-2, with D possibly TRBD1 on 6 matching bases. CDR1 SGHRS and CDR2 YFSETQ come from the germline V gene. V was clipped by 0 bases and J by 7 bases, with 13 bases between them. The CDR3 extends over 14 amino acids. Written as DNA, the CDR3 is TGCGCCAGCAGCTTGGATTCGACAGGTGGTGGCTACACCTTC. Translated, it gives CASSLDSTGGGYTF.

The chain employs TRBV10-1 and TRBJ1-5; weak D call: TRBD1 (5 bases). The germline gives CDR1 WNHNN, CDR2 SYGVQD (reference sequence). This CDR3 is built from 16 residues. The V and J ends lost 10 bases and 0 bases respectively, with 19 bases between them. The CDR3 loop is CANPGDRVYSNQPQHF. DNA of the CDR3: TGCGCCAACCCGGGGGACCGAGTCTATAGCAATCAGCCCCAGCATTTT.

CDR3 bases: TGTGCCAGCAGCAATTCCCCCTCAGGGGGGCCAGAAAAACTGTTTTTT. Translated, it gives CASSNSPSGGPEKLFF. The rearrangement links TRBV11-2 to TRBJ1-4, with 7 nucleotides matching TRBD1. Germline V gene lookup returns CDR1 SGHAT and CDR2 FQNNGV. The J segment lost 8 bases and the V segment lost 5 bases, leaving 14 bases of the junction unmatched. This CDR3 region has 16 residues.

This clone has a single count. The rearrangement uses TRBV28 and TRBJ1-4, with 8 nucleotides matching TRBD1. CDR3 size: 14 residues. V lost 5 bases and J lost 7; bases outside the gene matches: 6. Germline-derived CDR1 and CDR2 are MDHEN and SYDVKM. The CDR3 spells CASSLRGRVEKLFF. The CDR3 DNA reads as TGTGCCAGCAGTCTCAGGGGGCGGGTTGAAAAACTGTTTTTT. Full variable domain (outside the CDR3, taken from reference TRBV28 and TRBJ1-4): DVKVTQSSRYLVKRTGEKVFLECVQDMDHENMFWYRQDPGLGLRLIYFSYDVKMKEKGDIPEGYSVSREKKERFSLILESASTNQTSMYLCASSLRGRVEKLFFGSGTQLSVL.

This chain uses TRBV27 with TRBJ1-5; D possibly corresponds to TRBD1 (6 bases). V gave up 5 bases and J gave up 0 bases, with 11 bases separating them. This CDR3 region has 15 residues. Germline CDR1 MNHEY, CDR2 SMNVEV (reference sequence). The CDR3, as DNA: TGTGCCAGCAGTGAAGGGGGTTATAGCAATCAGCCCCAGCATTTT. This codes for CASSEGGYSNQPQHF.

This chain connects TRBV6-1 to TRBJ2-7; D unresolved. The germline CDR1 and CDR2 sequences are MNHNS and SASEGT. V lost 4 bases, J lost 3 bases, and 7 bases lay in between. The CDR3 has 12 residues. CDR3 sequence: CASSVISYEQYF. For the CDR3, the DNA is TGTGCCAGCAGTGTTATCAGCTACGAGCAGTACTTC.

This chain links TRBV6-1 with TRBJ2-1; TRBD1 matches 8 bases. Looked up from germline, CDR1 is MNHNS and CDR2 is SASEGT. Losses at the gene ends were 7 bases for V and 4 bases for J; bases not matched to a gene: 9. The CDR3 has 15 residues. CDR3 nucleotides: TGTGCCAGCATACTCGGGACAGGAGTTTACAATGAGCAGTTCTTC. It specifies CASILGTGVYNEQFF.

This chain links TRBV7-2 with TRBJ1-5; D is undetermined. The CDR3 is made up of 14 amino acids. Trimming took 4 bases from V and 4 from J, leaving 11 bases between them. Germline assignment: CDR1 SGHTA and CDR2 FQGNSA. The CDR3 here is CASSSTGINQPQHF. The CDR3 coding sequence is TGTGCCAGCAGCTCGACGGGAATTAATCAGCCCCAGCATTTT.

Turning to this clone: Other nucleotide sequences from this sample produce the same CDR3. The gene calls are TRBV6-1 and TRBJ1-2; D may be TRBD1 (5 bases). This CDR3 comprises 13 residues. Trimming stripped 4 bases from V and 4 bases from J, with 10 bases between. The germline CDR1 and CDR2 sequences are MNHNS and SASEGT. This chain's CDR3 is CASSAGGGYGYTF. For the CDR3, the DNA is TGTGCCAGCAGTGCCGGGGGGGGCTATGGCTACACCTTC.

This clone was recorded a few times. The same CDR3 is also encoded by other DNA sequences in this sample. The chain joins TRBV27 to TRBJ1-4, with 10 positions matching TRBD1. Germline CDR1 is MNHEY and CDR2 is SMNVEV (reference sequence). V lost 4 bases, J lost 5 bases, and 1 base stayed unmatched. The CDR3 is 14 amino acids. The CDR3 sequence is CASSSGQGNEKLFF. CDR3 bases: TGTGCCAGCAGTTCGGGACAGGGGAATGAAAAACTGTTTTTT. The whole variable domain, remainder taken from reference TRBV27 and TRBJ1-4, is EAQVTQNPRYLITVTGKKLTVTCSQNMNHEYMSWYRQDPGLGLRQIYYSMNVEVTDKGDVPEGYKVSRKEKRNFPLILESPSPNQTSLYFCASSSGQGNEKLFFGSGTQLSVL.

This clone came up once. V usage is TRBV25-1 and J usage is TRBJ2-2, with D perhaps matching TRBD1 (6 bases). Germline lookup yields CDR1 MGHDK and CDR2 SYGVNS. V lost 4 bases and J 1 base, leaving 7 bases between the germline ends. This CDR3 spans 14 amino acids. CDR3 nucleotide sequence: TGTGCCAGCAGTGTGACAGGGAACACCGGGGAGCTGTTTTTT. The encoded protein is CASSVTGNTGELFF.

The rearrangement links TRBV28 to TRBJ2-3; 8 bases match TRBD1. V was clipped by 8 bases and J by 6 bases; unmatched bases: 4. This CDR3 has 12 amino acids. Germline V gene sequence: CDR1 MDHEN, CDR2 SYDVKM. CDR3 amino acids: CASQGAFDTQYF. Here the CDR3 DNA reads TGTGCCAGCCAGGGGGCGTTTGATACGCAGTATTTT.

The rearrangement uses TRBV7-8 and TRBJ1-4, with D tentatively TRBD1 (6 bases). Trimming cost V 5 bases and J 8 bases, with 21 bases left between them. The CDR3 spans 16 residues. Per the germline V gene, CDR1 is SGHVS and CDR2 is FQNEAQ. The CDR3 DNA reads TGTGCCAGCAGCCGCAGTCGGGGGGCGACCCCGGAAAAACTGTTTTTT. Its protein product is CASSRSRGATPEKLFF.

This rearrangement joins TRBV27 to TRBJ2-1, with TRBD2 matching 9 bases. The length of the CDR3 is 15 residues. J lost 2 bases, V lost 6 bases, and 5 bases had no gene match. The germline CDR1 and CDR2 sequences are MNHEY and SMNVEV (reference sequence). CDR3 residues: CASSIAGAPYNEQFF. CDR3 nucleotides: TGTGCCAGCAGCATAGCGGGGGCACCCTACAATGAGCAGTTCTTC.

The V and J genes are TRBV6-5 and TRBJ1-5, with TRBD1 identical over 8 bases. Germline V CDR1 and CDR2: MNHEY, SVGAGI. The CDR3 totals 15 residues. V lost 2 bases, J lost 5 bases, and 5 bases stayed unmatched. This CDR3 reads CASSYTTGVDQPQHF. CDR3 bases: TGTGCCAGCAGTTACACGACAGGGGTGGATCAGCCCCAGCATTTT.